This entry lists 13 T cell receptor beta chains sequenced from one sample in a study of blood T cell repertoires in COVID-19. TCRdb's copy holds only in-frame clones and misses some; the assay was immunoSEQ multiplex PCR. The sample lists under 250,000 clones; roughly 80% were seen once. Specimen: peripheral blood. These receptor sequences come from a woman between 65 and 79 years old with acute or convalescent COVID-19.

The DNA for the CDR3 is TGTGCCAGTTCCTCGGACAGTTTCTCCTATGGCTACACCTTC. This codes for CASSSDSFSYGYTF. The chain combines TRBV19 with TRBJ1-2; D may be TRBD1 (6 bases). This CDR3 contains 14 residues. V was trimmed by 8 bases and J by 4 bases, leaving 17 bases between them. Germline V gives CDR1 LNHDA, CDR2 SQIVND (reference sequence).

V gene TRBV5-1 combines with J gene TRBJ2-4; a possible D gene is TRBD2 (5 bases). Germline lookup yields CDR1 SGHRS and CDR2 YFSETQ. CDR3 size: 16 residues. Deletions cut 2 bases from V and 1 base from J, with 13 bases between. The CDR3 nucleotides are TGCGCCAGCAGCTTCGGCCCCTCGGGGGCCAAAAACATTCAGTACTTC. Translating gives CASSFGPSGAKNIQYF.

In this sample, this clone turned up a few times. The genes are TRBV5-1 and TRBJ1-4; D may be TRBD1 (5 bases). V was pared by 2 bases and J by 8 bases, with 16 bases between. Germline CDR1 reads SGHRS; CDR2 reads YFSETQ. CDR3 length: 15 amino acids. The CDR3, as DNA: TGCGCCAGCAGCTTCGCTCCGGGGGAAGGCGAAAAACTGTTTTTT. It yields the protein CASSFAPGEGEKLFF. Using reference TRBV5-1 and TRBJ1-4 for the parts outside the CDR3, the full variable domain is KAGVTQTPRYLIKTRGQQVTLSCSPISGHRSVSWYQQTPGQGLQFLFEYFSETQRNKGNFPGRFSGRQFSNSRSEMNVSTLELGDSALYLCASSFAPGEGEKLFFGSGTQLSVL.

This clone turned up a few times. The chain is built from TRBV5-1 and TRBJ2-2, with D perhaps TRBD1 (7 bases). There are 15 residues in the CDR3. Germline V gives CDR1 SGHRS, CDR2 YFSETQ. The germline V and J ends were trimmed by 0 bases and 6 bases, with 12 bases remaining between them. The CDR3 region has the DNA TGCGCCAGCAGCTTGGACAGGGGAGGTGCCGGGGAGCTGTTTTTT. This sequence encodes CASSLDRGGAGELFF.

The chain has TRBV24-1 and TRBJ2-1; possible D gene TRBD1, 6 bases. This CDR3 is built from 15 residues. Germline CDR1 KGHDR, CDR2 SFDVKD. V dropped 5 bases and J dropped 5 bases, with 15 bases sitting between them. The CDR3: CATSARTALNNEQFF. CDR3 bases: TGTGCCACCAGTGCCCGGACAGCCCTGAACAATGAGCAGTTCTTC.

This chain uses TRBV5-5 with TRBJ2-7; 11 nucleotides line up with TRBD1. CDR3 length equals 19 residues. Germline V gene sequence: CDR1 SGHKS, CDR2 YYEKEE (reference sequence). The V and J ends lost 0 bases and 0 bases, in that order; junction bases with no gene match: 11. The DNA for the CDR3 is TGTGCCAGCAGCTTGGATTGGGACAGGGGGGCGACGAGCTCCTACGAGCAGTACGTC. It yields the protein CASSLDWDRGATSSYEQYV.

This clone was counted only a few times. This chain connects TRBV3-1 (or the pseudogene TRBV3-2) to TRBJ1-5, with TRBD1 matching over 7 bases. Germline V lookup: CDR1 LGHDT, CDR2 YNNKEL (reference sequence). J gave up 4 bases and V 3 bases, and 15 bases lay outside the gene matches. The CDR3 consists of 18 residues. Written as DNA, the CDR3 is TGTGCCAGCAGCCATCGCCCTAGAGGGGGCGTCGATAATCAGCCCCAGCATTTT. Protein sequence: CASSHRPRGGVDNQPQHF.

The genes are TRBV5-1 and TRBJ2-7, with D perhaps matching TRBD2 (5 bases). V lost 5 bases to trimming and J lost 0 bases, with 9 bases between them. The CDR3 length is 13 residues. Germline loops: CDR1 SGHRS, CDR2 YFSETQ. CDR3 amino acids: CASSALASYEQYF. DNA for the CDR3: TGCGCCAGCAGTGCGCTAGCCTCCTACGAGCAGTACTTC.

The chain couples TRBV5-1 to TRBJ2-7, with TRBD2 matching 7 bases. With V trimmed by 0 bases and J by 3 bases, 6 bases remained unmatched. Germline loops: CDR1 SGHRS, CDR2 YFSETQ. This CDR3 spans 15 amino acids. The CDR3 region has the DNA TGCGCCAGCAGCTTGGTTGGAGGGAGGGACTACGAGCAGTACTTC. This gives the protein CASSLVGGRDYEQYF. Full variable domain (rest looked up from reference TRBV5-1 and TRBJ2-7): KAGVTQTPRYLIKTRGQQVTLSCSPISGHRSVSWYQQTPGQGLQFLFEYFSETQRNKGNFPGRFSGRQFSNSRSEMNVSTLELGDSALYLCASSLVGGRDYEQYFGPGTRLTVT.

The chain has TRBV30 and TRBJ1-2; D not resolved. Germline V gene data show CDR1 as GTSNPN and CDR2 as SVGIG (reference sequence). The CDR3 consists of 12 residues. Trimming removed 4 bases from V and 2 bases from J, with 8 bases in between. The CDR3 region is CAWIGQNYGYTF. CDR3 DNA sequence: TGTGCCTGGATTGGGCAGAACTATGGCTACACCTTC.

The gene calls are TRBV9 and TRBJ1-6; D uncertain. CDR3 size: 15 residues. The germline V and J ends were trimmed by 0 bases and 8 bases, with 12 bases remaining between them. From germline, CDR1 is SGDLS and CDR2 YYNGEE. The CDR3 DNA reads TGTGCCAGCAGCGTAGGGGCCTTACCCTATTCACCCCTCCACTTT. Protein sequence: CASSVGALPYSPLHF.

This clone was seen only once. The rearrangement uses TRBV7-9 and TRBJ2-3, with 7 bases fitting TRBD2. The CDR3 has 13 amino acids. Germline loops: CDR1 SEHNR, CDR2 FQNEAQ (reference sequence). The trim removed 5 bases at V and 6 bases at J, leaving 5 bases unmatched. Written as DNA, the CDR3 is TGTGCCAGCAGCCGCCTCGGGGGGGATACGCAGTATTTT. As protein: CASSRLGGDTQYF.

The chain recombines TRBV7-8 with TRBJ2-5, with 9 bases that match TRBD1. V was pared by 3 bases and J by 4 bases, with 9 bases of the junction left unmatched. The CDR3 runs to 16 residues. Germline-derived CDR1 and CDR2 are SGHVS and FQNEAQ. CDR3 in DNA: TGTGCCAGCAGCTTCCGCCGGGACAGGGTAGTAGAGACCCAGTACTTC. Amino acids: CASSFRRDRVVETQYF.